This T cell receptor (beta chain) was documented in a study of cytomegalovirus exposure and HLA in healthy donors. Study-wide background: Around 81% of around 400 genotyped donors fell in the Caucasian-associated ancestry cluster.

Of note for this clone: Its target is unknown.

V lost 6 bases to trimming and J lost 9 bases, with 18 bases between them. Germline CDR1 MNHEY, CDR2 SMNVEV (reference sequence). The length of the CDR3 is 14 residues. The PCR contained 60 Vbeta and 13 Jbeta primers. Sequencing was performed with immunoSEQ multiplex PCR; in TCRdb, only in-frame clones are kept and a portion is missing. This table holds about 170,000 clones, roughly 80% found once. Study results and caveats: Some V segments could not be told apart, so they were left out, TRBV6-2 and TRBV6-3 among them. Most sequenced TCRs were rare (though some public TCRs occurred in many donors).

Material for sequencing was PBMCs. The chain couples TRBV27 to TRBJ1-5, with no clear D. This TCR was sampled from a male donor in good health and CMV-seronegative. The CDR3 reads CASSPTQLRGPQHF. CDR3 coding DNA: TGTGCCAGCAGCCCTACGCAACTTCGGGGGCCCCAGCATTTT.